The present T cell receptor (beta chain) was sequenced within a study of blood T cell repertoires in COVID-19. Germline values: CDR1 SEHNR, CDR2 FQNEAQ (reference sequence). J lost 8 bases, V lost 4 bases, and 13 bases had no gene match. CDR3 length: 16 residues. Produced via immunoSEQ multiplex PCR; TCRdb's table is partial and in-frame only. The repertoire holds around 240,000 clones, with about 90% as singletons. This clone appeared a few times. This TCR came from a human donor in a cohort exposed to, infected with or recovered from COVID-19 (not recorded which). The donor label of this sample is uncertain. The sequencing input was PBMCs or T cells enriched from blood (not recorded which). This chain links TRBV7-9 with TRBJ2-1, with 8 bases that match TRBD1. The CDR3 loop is CASSWTQGAMMDEQFF. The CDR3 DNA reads TGTGCCAGCAGCTGGACCCAGGGGGCGATGATGGATGAGCAGTTCTTC.